Detailed here is one T cell receptor (beta chain). Its antigen is as yet unknown. This CDR3 is 13 amino acids long. Trimming pared 4 bases from V and 5 bases from J, leaving 11 bases between. Germline CDR1 and CDR2: SGHRS and YFSETQ. The data were taken from a study of T cells after yellow fever vaccination. About the study: Fractions containing few cells were prepared with SMART-Seq v4 Ultra Low Input. Study conclusions and caveats: By day 5 rather than day 15, the secondary response had peaked, though it was weaker. Detected again after the booster were most primary-vaccination clones, at about 96% CD4 and 88% CD8.

For TCR, cDNA came from 5'RACE template switching, which added a universal primer site and UMIs. TCRdb processed the 5' RACE reads anew with MiXCR; each CDR3 protein has one entry. In the table there are 500,000 to 700,000 distinct CDR3 sequences, about 19% of which are singletons. The input for sequencing was PBMCs, taken 15 days after the yellow fever booster vaccination. This receptor was taken from a man between 25 and 39 years old who received the YFV17D yellow fever vaccine. The chain carries TRBV5-1 and TRBJ2-3; D gene unclear. This chain's CDR3 is CASSLSWEDTQYF. CDR3 coding DNA: TGCGCCAGCAGCCTTAGTTGGGAAGATACGCAGTATTTT.